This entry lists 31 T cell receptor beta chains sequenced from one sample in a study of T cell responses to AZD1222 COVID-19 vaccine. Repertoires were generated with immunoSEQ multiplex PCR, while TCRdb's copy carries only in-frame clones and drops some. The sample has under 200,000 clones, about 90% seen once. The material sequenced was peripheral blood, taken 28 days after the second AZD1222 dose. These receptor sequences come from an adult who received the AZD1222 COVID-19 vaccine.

For the CDR3, the DNA is TGTGCCAGCAGTTACTCCCGAATGACAGGGAACTACAATGAGCAGTTCTTC. This codes for CASSYSRMTGNYNEQFF. The chain has TRBV6-2 or TRBV6-3 and TRBJ2-1; 7 nucleotides match TRBD1. The CDR3 runs 17 residues. V was clipped by 0 bases and J by 3 bases; unmatched bases: 8. In germline, CDR1 is MNHEY, CDR2 SVGEGT.

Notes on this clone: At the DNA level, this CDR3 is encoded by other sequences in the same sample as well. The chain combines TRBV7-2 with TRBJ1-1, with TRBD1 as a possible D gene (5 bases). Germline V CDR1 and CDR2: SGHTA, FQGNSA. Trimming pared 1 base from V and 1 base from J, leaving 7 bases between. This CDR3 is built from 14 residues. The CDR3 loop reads CASSLVGGNTEAFF. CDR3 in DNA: TGTGCCAGCAGCTTAGTTGGGGGGAACACTGAAGCTTTCTTT.

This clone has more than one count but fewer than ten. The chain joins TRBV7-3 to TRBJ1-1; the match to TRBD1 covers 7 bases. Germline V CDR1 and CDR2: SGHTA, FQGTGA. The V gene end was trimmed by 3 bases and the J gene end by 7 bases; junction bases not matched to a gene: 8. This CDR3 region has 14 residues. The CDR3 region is CASSFRDRKDEAFF. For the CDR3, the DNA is TGTGCCAGCAGCTTTAGGGACAGAAAAGATGAAGCTTTCTTT.

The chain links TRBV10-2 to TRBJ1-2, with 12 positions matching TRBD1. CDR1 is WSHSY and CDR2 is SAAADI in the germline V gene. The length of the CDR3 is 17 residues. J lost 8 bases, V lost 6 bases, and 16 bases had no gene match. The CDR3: CASSRDPGQGASEGYTF. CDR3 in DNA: TGCGCCAGCAGCCGGGATCCGGGACAGGGGGCCAGCGAGGGCTACACCTTC.

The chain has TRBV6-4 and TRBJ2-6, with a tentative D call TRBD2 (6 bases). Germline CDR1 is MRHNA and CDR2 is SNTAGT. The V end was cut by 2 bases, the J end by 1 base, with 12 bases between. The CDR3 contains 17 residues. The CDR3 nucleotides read TGTGCCAGCAGTGACCCTGCGGGGCCTTCTGGGGCCAACGTCCTGACTTTC. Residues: CASSDPAGPSGANVLTF.

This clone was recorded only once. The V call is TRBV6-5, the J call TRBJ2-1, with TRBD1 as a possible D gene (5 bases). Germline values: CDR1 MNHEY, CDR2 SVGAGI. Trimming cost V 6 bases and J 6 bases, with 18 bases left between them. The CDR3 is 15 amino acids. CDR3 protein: CASSGRAQGSNEQFF. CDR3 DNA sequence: TGTGCCAGCAGCGGAAGGGCGCAGGGATCCAATGAGCAGTTCTTC.

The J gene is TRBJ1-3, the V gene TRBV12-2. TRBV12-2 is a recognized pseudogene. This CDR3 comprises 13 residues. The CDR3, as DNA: TGTGCAAGTCGGGGGAGCAGAGGAAACACCATATATTTT. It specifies CASRGSRGNTIYF.

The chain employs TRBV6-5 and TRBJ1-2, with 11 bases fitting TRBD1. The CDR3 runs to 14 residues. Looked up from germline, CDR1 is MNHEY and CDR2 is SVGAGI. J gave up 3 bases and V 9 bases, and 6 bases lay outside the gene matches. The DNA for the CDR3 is TGTGCCAGTGGACAGGGGGCACCTTACTATGGCTACACCTTC. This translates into CASGQGAPYYGYTF.

CDR3 sequence: CASSIPGTGIYYGYTF. CDR3 in DNA: TGTGCCAGCAGCATCCCCGGGACGGGTATCTACTATGGCTACACCTTC. The chain combines TRBV5-6 with TRBJ1-2; maybe TRBD1 (5 bases). The CDR3 runs to 16 residues. With 4 bases removed from V and 3 bases from J, the gap between germline ends came to 19 bases. Looked up from germline, CDR1 is SGHDT and CDR2 is YYEEEE.

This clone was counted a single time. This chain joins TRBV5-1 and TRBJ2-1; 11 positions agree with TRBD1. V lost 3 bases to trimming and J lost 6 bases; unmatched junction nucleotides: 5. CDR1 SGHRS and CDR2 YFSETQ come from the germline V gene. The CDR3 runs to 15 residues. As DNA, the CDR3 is TGCGCCAGCAGCTCCGGACAGGGGGCGCTCAATGAGCAGTTCTTC. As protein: CASSSGQGALNEQFF.

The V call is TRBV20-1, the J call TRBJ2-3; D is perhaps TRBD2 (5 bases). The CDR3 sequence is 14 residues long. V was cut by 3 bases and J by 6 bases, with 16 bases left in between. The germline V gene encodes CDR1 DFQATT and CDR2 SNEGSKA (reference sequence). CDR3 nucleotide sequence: TGCAGTGCTAGTTTTAAGCGGCCCGGGGATACGCAGTATTTT. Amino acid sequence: CSASFKRPGDTQYF.

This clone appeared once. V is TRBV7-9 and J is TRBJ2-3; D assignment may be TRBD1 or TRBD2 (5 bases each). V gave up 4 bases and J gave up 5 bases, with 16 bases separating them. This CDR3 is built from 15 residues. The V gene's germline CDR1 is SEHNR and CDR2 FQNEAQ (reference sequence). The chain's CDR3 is CASSSRTGPIDTQYF. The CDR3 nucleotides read TGTGCCAGCAGCTCCCGGACGGGGCCAATAGATACGCAGTATTTT.

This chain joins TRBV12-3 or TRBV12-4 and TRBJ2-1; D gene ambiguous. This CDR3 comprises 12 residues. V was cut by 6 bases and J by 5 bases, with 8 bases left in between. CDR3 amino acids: CASSRLDNEQFF. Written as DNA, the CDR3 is TGTGCCAGCAGCCGTCTCGACAATGAGCAGTTCTTC.

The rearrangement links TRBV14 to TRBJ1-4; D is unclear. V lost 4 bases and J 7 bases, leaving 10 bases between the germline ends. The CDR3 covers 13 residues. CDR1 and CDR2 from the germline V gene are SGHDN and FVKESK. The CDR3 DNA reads TGTGCCAGCAGCCTTCTACCGGGTGAAAAACTGTTTTTT. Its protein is CASSLLPGEKLFF.

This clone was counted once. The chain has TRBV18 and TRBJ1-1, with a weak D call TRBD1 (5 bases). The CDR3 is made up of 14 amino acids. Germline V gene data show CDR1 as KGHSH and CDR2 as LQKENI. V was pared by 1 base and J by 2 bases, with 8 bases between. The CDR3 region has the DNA TGTGCCAGCTCACCACAGACAGATAACACTGAAGCTTTCTTT. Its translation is CASSPQTDNTEAFF.

CDR3 residues: CAISDLLARPDYNEQFF. The DNA for the CDR3 is TGTGCCATCAGTGATCTTCTGGCTAGGCCAGACTACAATGAGCAGTTCTTC. V is TRBV10-3 and J is TRBJ2-1; unclear D gene. This CDR3 spans 17 amino acids. The V end was cut by 3 bases, the J end by 3 bases, with 18 bases between. CDR1 is ENHRY, CDR2 SYGVKD, per germline.

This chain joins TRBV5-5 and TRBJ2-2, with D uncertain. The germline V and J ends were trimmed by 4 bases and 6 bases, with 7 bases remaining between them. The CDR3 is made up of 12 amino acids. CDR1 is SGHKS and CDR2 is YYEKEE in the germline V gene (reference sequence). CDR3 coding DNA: TGTGCCAGCAGCCTGTTAGCCGGGGAGCTGTTTTTT. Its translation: CASSLLAGELFF.

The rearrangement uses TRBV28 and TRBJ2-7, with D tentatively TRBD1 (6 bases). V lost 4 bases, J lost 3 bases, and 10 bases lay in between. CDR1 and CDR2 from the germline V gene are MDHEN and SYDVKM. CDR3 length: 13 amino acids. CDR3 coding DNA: TGTGCCAGCAGTTCGGGGACAAGCTACGAGCAGTACTTC. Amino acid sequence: CASSSGTSYEQYF.

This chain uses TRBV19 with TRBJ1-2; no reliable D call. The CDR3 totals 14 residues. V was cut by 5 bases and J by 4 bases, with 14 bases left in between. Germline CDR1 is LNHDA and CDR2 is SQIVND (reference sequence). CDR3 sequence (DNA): TGTGCCAGTAGTCCTCAAATGGGTTCCTATGGCTACACCTTC. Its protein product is CASSPQMGSYGYTF.

CDR3 in amino acids: CASSVAGGAQGNEQFF. The CDR3 DNA sequence: TGTGCCAGCAGCGTAGCTGGGGGGGCACAGGGAAATGAGCAGTTCTTC. The chain combines TRBV9 with TRBJ2-1, with D perhaps matching TRBD2 (7 bases). This CDR3 is built from 16 residues. The germline V gene has CDR1 SGDLS and CDR2 YYNGEE. V dropped 0 bases and J dropped 7 bases, with 17 bases sitting between them.

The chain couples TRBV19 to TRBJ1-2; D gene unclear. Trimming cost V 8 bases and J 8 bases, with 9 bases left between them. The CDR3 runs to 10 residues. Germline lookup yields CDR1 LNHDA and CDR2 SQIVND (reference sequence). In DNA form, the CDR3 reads TGTGCCAGTCGCGGTGGGGGCTACACCTTC. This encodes CASRGGGYTF.

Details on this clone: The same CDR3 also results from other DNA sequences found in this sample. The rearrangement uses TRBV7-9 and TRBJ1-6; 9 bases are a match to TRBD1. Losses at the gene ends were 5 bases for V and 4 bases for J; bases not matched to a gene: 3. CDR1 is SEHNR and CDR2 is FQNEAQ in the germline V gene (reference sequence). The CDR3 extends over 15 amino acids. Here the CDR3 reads CASSPGQGYNSPLHF. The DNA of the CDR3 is TGTGCCAGCAGCCCTGGACAGGGGTATAATTCACCCCTCCACTTT.

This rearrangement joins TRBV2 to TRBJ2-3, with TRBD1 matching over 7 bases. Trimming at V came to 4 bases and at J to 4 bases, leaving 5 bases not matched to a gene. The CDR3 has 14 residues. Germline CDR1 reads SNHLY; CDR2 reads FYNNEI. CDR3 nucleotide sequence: TGTGCCAGCAGTGTTCGACAGGGCCCAGATACGCAGTATTTT. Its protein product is CASSVRQGPDTQYF.

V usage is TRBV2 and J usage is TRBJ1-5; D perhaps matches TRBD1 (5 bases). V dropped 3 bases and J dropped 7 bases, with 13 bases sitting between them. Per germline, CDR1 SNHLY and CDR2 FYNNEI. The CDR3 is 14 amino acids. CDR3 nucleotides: TGTGCCAGCAGTGAGGCCGTCTGGGGCCAGCCCCAGCATTTT. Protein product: CASSEAVWGQPQHF.

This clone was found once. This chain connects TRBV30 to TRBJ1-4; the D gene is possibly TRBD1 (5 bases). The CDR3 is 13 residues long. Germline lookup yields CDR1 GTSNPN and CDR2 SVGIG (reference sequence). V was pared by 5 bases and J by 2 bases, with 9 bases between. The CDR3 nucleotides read TGTGCCTGGGGGACGTCTACTAATGAAAAACTGTTTTTT. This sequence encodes CAWGTSTNEKLFF.

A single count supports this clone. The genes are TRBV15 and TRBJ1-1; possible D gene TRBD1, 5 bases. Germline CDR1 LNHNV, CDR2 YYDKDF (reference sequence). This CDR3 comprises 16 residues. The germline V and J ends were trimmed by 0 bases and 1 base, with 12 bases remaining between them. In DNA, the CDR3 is TGTGCCACCAGCAGAGATTTGGGGGTCTGGAACACTGAAGCTTTCTTT. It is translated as CATSRDLGVWNTEAFF.

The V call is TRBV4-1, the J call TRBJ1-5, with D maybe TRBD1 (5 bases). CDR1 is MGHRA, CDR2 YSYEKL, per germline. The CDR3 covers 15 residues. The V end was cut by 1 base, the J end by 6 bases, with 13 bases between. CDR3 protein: CASSQVRDKGQPQHF. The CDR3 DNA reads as TGCGCCAGCAGCCAAGTCAGGGATAAGGGTCAGCCCCAGCATTTT.

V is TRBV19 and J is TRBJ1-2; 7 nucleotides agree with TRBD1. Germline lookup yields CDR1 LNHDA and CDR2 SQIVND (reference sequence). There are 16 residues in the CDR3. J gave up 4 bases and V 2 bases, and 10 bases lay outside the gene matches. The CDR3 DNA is TGTGCCAGTAGTATATCGGGACAGCGAACCCGCTATGGCTACACCTTC. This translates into CASSISGQRTRYGYTF.

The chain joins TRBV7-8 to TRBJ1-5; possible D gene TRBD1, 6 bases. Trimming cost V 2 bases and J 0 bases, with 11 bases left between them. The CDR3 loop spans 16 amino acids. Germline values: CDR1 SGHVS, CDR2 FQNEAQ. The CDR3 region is CASSLRGAGSNQPQHF. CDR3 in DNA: TGTGCCAGCAGCTTAAGGGGGGCCGGTAGCAATCAGCCCCAGCATTTT.

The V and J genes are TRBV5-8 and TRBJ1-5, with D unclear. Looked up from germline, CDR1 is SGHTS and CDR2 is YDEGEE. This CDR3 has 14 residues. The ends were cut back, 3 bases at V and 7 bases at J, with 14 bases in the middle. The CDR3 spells CASSSRVTQQPQHF. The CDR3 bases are TGTGCCAGCAGCTCCCGGGTCACCCAGCAGCCCCAGCATTTT.

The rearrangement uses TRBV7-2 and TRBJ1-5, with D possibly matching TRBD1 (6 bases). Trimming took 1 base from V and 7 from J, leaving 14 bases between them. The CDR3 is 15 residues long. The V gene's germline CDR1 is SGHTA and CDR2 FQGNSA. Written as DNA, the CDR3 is TGTGCCAGCAGCTTAGAAGGGGGAGTGGGCCAGCCCCAGCATTTT. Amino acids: CASSLEGGVGQPQHF.